This TCR beta chain was retrieved from a study of T-cell memory formation after mild COVID-19. Study context: Among the donors, TCR clusters were largely specific to each donor.

The study's findings and limits: Clonal second-wave expansions that peaked on day 37 had unconfirmed SARS-CoV-2 specificity.

The CDR3 sequence is 14 residues long. The germline gives CDR1 MNHNS, CDR2 SASEGT. Deletions cut 2 bases from V and 2 bases from J, with 7 bases between. cDNA libraries for TCR alpha and TCR beta, carrying sample barcodes and UMIs, came from 5'RACE with constant-segment primers. A single record per CDR3 protein comes from TCRdb applying MiXCR to the 5' RACE reads. The data show under 650,000 distinct CDR3 sequences, about a sixth seen once. To note about this clonotype: The target antigen is unknown.

Sequenced sample: PBMCs or a T cell subset sorted from them (not recorded which). The gene calls are TRBV6-1 and TRBJ1-5; no clear D gene. The source is an adult woman who had mild COVID-19 (a few samples of this study predate the infection). Cell type and time point are not known. CDR3 sequence reads: CASSERRGNQPQHF. CDR3 DNA: TGTGCCAGCAGTGAACGGAGGGGCAATCAGCCCCAGCATTTT.